The clone carrying this T cell receptor (beta chain) showed up just a few times. The antigen is unknown. The germline gives CDR1 SGHNT, CDR2 YYREEE (reference sequence). V dropped 4 bases and J dropped 1; count of bases not matched to a gene: 7. The CDR3 spans 16 residues. The sample originates from a study of early T cells in non-severe SARS-CoV-2 infection. The overall study: Chains from this unsorted whole-blood bulk RNA could not be paired.

Study-level results: Matching results from VDJdb favored anti-spike CD8 responses, leaving private and CD4 specificities undetected.

Molecules of cDNA were individually given unique molecular identifiers that were attached to them. TCRdb called the 5' RACE reads again in MiXCR, with one record for every CDR3 protein. The sample holds about 70,000 distinct CDR3 sequences, 9% to 10% seen once. Specimen: whole blood, collected at baseline. This TCR came from an adult who was a healthcare worker with PCR-confirmed SARS-CoV-2 infection or an uninfected control (not recorded which). The V call is TRBV5-4, the J call TRBJ2-3; 9 bases are shared with TRBD1. This chain's CDR3 is CASSGFRTGGTDTQYF. CDR3 DNA: TGTGCCAGCAGCGGATTCCGGACAGGGGGCACAGATACGCAGTATTTT.